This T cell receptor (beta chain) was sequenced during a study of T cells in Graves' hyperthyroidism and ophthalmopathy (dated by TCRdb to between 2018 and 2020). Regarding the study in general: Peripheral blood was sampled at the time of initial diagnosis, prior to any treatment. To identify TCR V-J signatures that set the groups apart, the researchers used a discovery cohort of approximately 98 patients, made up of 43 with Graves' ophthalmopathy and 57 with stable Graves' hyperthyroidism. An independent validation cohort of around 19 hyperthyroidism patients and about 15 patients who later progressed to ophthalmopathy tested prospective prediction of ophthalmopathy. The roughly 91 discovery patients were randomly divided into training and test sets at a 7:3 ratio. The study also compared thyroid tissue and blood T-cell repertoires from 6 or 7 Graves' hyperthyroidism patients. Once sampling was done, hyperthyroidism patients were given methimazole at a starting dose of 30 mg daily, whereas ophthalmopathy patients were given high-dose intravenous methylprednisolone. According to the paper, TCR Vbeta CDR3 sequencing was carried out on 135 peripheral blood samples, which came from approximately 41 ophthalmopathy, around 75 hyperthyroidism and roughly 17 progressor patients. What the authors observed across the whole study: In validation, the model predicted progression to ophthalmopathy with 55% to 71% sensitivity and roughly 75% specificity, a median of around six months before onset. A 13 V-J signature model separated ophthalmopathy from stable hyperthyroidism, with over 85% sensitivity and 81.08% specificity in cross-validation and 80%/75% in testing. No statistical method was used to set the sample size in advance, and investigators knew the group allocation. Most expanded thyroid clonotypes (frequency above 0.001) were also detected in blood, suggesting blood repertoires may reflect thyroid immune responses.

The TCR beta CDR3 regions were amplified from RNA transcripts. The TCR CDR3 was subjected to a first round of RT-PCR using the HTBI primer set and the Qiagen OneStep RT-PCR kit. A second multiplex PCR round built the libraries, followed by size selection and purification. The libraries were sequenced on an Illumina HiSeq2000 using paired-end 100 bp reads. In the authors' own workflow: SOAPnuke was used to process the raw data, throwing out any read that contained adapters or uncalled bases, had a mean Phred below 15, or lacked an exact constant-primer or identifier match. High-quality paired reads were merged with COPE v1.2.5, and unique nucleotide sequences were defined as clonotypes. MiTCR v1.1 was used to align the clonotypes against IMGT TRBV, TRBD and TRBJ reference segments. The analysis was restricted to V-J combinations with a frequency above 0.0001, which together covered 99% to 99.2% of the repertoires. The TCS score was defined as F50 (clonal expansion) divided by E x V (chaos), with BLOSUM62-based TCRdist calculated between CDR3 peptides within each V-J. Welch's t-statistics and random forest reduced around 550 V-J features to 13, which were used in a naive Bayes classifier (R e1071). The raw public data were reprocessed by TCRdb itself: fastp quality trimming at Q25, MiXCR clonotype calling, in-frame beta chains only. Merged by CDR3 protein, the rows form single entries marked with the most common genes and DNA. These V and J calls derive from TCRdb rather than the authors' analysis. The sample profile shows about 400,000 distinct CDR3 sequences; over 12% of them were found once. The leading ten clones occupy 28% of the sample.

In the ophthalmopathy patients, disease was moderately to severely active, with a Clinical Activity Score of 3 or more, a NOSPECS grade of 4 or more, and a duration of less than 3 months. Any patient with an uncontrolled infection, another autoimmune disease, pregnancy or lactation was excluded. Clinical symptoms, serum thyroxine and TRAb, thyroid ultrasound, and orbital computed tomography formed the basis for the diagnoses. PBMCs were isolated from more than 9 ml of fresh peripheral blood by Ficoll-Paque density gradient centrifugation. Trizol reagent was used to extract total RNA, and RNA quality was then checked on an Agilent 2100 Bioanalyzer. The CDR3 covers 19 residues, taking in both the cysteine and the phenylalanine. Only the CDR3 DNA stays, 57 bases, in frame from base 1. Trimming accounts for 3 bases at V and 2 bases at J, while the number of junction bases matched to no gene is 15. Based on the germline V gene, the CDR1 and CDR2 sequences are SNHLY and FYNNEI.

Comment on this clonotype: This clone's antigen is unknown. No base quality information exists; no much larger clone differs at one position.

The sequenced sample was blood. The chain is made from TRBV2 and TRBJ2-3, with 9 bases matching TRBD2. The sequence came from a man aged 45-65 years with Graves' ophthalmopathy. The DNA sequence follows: TGTGCCAGCAGTGAGGACCCGTCCTGGGTAGCGGGAGACACAGATACGCAGTATTTT. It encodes CASSEDPSWVAGDTDTQYF.